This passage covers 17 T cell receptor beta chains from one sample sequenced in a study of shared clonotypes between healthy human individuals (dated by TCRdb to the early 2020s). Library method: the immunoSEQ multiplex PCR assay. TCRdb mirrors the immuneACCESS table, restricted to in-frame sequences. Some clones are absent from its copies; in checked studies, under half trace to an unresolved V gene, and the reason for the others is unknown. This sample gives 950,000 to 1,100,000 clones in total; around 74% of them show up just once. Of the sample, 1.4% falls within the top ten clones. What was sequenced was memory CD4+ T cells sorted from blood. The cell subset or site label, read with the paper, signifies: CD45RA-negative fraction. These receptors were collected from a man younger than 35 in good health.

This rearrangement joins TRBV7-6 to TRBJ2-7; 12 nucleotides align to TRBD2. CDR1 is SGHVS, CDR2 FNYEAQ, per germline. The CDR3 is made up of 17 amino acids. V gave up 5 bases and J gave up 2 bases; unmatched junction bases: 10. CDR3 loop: CASSAKAGLAGPYEQYF. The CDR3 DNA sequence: TGTGCCAGCAGCGCTAAAGCTGGACTAGCGGGGCCCTACGAGCAGTACTTC.

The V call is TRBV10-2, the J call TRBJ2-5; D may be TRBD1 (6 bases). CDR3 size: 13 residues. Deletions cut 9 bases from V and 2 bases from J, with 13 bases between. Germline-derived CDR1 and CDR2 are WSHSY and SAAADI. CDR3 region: CASHIRGQETQYF. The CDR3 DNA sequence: TGCGCCAGTCATATCAGGGGACAAGAGACCCAGTACTTC.

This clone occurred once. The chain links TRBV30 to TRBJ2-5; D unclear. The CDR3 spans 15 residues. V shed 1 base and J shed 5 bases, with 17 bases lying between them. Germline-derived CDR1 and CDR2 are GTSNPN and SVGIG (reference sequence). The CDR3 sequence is CAWSDDRSFGETQYF. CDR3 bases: TGTGCCTGGAGTGACGATCGCTCCTTCGGTGAGACCCAGTACTTC.

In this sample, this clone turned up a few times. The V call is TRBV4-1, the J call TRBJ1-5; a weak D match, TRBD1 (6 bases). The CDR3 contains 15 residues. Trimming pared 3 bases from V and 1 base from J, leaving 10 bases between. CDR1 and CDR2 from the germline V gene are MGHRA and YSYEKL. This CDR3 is CASSQGGQSNQPQHF. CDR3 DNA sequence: TGCGCCAGCAGCCAGGGTGGACAGAGCAATCAGCCCCAGCATTTT.

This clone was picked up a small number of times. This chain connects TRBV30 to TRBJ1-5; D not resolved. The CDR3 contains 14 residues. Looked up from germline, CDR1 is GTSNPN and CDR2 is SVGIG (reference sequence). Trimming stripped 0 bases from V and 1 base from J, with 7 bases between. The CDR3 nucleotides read TGTGCCTGGAGTGTACAAGCGAGCAATCAGCCCCAGCATTTT. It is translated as CAWSVQASNQPQHF.

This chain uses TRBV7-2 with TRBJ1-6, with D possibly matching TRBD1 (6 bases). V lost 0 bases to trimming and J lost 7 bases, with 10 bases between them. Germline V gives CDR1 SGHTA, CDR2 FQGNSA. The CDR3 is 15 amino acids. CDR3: CASSLAAGVNSPLHF. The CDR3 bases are TGTGCCAGCAGCTTAGCGGCAGGGGTGAATTCACCCCTCCACTTT.

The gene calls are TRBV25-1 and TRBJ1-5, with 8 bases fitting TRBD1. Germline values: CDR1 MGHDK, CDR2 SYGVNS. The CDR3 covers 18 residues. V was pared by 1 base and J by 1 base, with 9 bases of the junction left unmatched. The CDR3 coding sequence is TGTGCCAGCAGTGAATCCCGCCCAGGGGGCGCGAGCAATCAGCCCCAGCATTTT. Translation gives CASSESRPGGASNQPQHF.

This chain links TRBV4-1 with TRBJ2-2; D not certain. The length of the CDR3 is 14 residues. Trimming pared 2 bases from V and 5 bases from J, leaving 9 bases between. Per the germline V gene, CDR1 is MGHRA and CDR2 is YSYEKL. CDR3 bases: TGCGCCAGCAGCCAACCATTTGGAACCGGGGAGCTGTTTTTT. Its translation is CASSQPFGTGELFF.

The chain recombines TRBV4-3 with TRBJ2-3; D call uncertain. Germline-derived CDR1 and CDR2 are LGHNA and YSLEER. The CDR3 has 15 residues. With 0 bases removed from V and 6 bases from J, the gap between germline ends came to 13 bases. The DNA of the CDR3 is TGCGCCAGCAGCCAAGAAGGGTTAGTAACGGATACGCAGTATTTT. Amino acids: CASSQEGLVTDTQYF.

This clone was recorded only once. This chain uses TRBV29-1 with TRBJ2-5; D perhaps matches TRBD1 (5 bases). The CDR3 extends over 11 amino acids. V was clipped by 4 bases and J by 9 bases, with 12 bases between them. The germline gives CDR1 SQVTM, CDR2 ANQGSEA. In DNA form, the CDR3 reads TGCAGCGTTGCCCCCCTAGGGGCCCAGTACTTC. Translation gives CSVAPLGAQYF.

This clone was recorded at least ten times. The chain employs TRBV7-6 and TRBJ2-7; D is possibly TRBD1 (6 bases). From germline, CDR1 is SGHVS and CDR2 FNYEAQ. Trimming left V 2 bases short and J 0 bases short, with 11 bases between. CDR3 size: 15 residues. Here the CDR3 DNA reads TGTGCCAGCAGCTTATACGCAGGGGACTCCTACGAGCAGTACTTC. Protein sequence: CASSLYAGDSYEQYF.

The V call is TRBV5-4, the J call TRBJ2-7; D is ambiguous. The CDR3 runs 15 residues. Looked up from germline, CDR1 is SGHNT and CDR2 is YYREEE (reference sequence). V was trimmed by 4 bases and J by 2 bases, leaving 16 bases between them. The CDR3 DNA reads TGTGCCAGCAGCCAGTCCGGACCTGGGCCCTACGAGCAGTACTTC. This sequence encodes CASSQSGPGPYEQYF.

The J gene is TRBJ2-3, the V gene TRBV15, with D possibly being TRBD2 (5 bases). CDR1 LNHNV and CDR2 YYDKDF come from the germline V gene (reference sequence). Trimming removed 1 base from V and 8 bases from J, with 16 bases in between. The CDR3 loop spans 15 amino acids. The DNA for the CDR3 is TGTGCCACCAGCAGAGGCGACGCGGTTGAGGGTACGCAGTATTTT. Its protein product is CATSRGDAVEGTQYF.

CDR3 protein: CAISESELSNQPQHF. Written as DNA, the CDR3 is TGTGCCATCAGTGAGTCAGAGCTGAGCAATCAGCCCCAGCATTTT. This chain connects TRBV10-3 to TRBJ1-5; D remains unclear. This CDR3 comprises 15 residues. Looked up from germline, CDR1 is ENHRY and CDR2 is SYGVKD. The V end was cut by 0 bases, the J end by 1 base, with 7 bases between.

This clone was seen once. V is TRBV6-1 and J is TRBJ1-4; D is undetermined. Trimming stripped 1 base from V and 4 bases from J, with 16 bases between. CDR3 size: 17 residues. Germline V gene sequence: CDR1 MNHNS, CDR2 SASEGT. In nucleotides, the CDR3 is TGTGCCAGCAGTGAAGGGGTAAAAGGACCTCTTAATGAAAAACTGTTTTTT. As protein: CASSEGVKGPLNEKLFF.

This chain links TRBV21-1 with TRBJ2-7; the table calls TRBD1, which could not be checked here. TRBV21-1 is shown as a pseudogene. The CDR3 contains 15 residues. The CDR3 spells CASSKGQARSYEQYF. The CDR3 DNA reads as TGTGCCAGCAGCAAAGGTCAGGCGCGCTCCTACGAGCAGTACTTC.

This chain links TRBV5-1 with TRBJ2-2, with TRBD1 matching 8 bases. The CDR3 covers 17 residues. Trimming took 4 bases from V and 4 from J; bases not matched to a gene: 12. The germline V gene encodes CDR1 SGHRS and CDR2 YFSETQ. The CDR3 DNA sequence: TGCGCCAGCAGCCACGGACAGGGTGTGGGGGGCACCGGGGAGCTGTTTTTT. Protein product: CASSHGQGVGGTGELFF.